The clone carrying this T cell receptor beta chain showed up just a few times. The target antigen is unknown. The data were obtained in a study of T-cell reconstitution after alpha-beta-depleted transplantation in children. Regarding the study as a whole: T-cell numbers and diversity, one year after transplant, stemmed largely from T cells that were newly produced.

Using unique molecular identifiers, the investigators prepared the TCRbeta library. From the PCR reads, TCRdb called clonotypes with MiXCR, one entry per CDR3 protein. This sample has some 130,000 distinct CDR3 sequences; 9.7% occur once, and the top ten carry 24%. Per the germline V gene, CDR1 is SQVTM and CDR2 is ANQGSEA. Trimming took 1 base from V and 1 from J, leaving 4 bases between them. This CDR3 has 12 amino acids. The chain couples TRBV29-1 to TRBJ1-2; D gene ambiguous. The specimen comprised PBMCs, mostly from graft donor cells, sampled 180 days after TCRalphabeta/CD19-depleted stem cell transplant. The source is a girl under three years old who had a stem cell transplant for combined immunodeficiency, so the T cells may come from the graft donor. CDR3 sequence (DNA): TGCAGCGTTGAAGCCGTTAACTATGGCTACACCTTC. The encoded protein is CSVEAVNYGYTF.